A selection of T cell receptor beta chains follows, all from one sample in a study of blood T cell repertoires in COVID-19. Profiling relied on immunoSEQ multiplex PCR, and the TCRdb table lists in-frame clones only, not all of them. The sample includes 300,000 to 400,000 clones, about 86% of them seen just once. Sequencing used peripheral blood. Receptors were obtained from a woman aged 60-75 years with COVID-19, enrolled during active disease. CDR3s include the opening cysteine and the closing phenylalanine or tryptophan. The order of the fields is J gene, V gene, D gene, clone size, CDR3 DNA, CDR3 protein. D genes are given only for firm matches. Size tells how often a clone was seen (once, few, many) or the class of an expanded clone, and some rows leave it out.

j_gene: TRBJ1-1; v_gene: TRBV20-1; d_gene: -; abundance: -; CDR3nt: TGCAGCGTCTTACCCGGCACTGAAGCTTTCTTT; CDR3aa: CSVLPGTEAFF
j_gene: TRBJ1-1; v_gene: TRBV30; d_gene: -; abundance: -; CDR3nt: TGTGCCTGGTCCTACCCCCGGCGGGGGGTTACTGAAGCTTTCTTT; CDR3aa: CAWSYPRRGVTEAFF
j_gene: TRBJ2-5; v_gene: TRBV7-2; d_gene: TRBD2; abundance: -; CDR3nt: TGTGCCAGCAGCTTAAGTGCTAGCGGGGGGGCTGAGACCCAGTACTTC; CDR3aa: CASSLSASGGAETQYF
j_gene: TRBJ2-1; v_gene: TRBV4-2; d_gene: TRBD1; abundance: few; CDR3nt: TGTGCCAGCAGCCCCGGACAGGGTCTGAATGAGCAGTTCTTC; CDR3aa: CASSPGQGLNEQFF
j_gene: TRBJ1-1; v_gene: TRBV30; d_gene: TRBD1; abundance: -; CDR3nt: TGTGCCTGGAACCGTCAGGGGGAGAACACTGAAGCTTTCTTT; CDR3aa: CAWNRQGENTEAFF
j_gene: TRBJ1-3; v_gene: TRBV3-1/TRBV3-2; d_gene: TRBD1; abundance: once; CDR3nt: TGTGCCAGCAGCCAAGCGCACCAGGGGGTTGAAAACACCATATATTTT; CDR3aa: CASSQAHQGVENTIYF
j_gene: TRBJ2-7; v_gene: TRBV7-8; d_gene: TRBD2; abundance: -; CDR3nt: TGTGCCAGCAGCTTACTCGGGGGGTTAACCTACGAGCAGTACTTC; CDR3aa: CASSLLGGLTYEQYF
j_gene: TRBJ2-7; v_gene: TRBV4-1; d_gene: TRBD1; abundance: once; CDR3nt: TGCGCCAGCAGCAAACCGGGACAGGGCCCCGAGCAGTACTTC; CDR3aa: CASSKPGQGPEQYF
j_gene: TRBJ2-3; v_gene: TRBV9; d_gene: TRBD2; abundance: -; CDR3nt: TGTGCCAGCAGCATTAGCGGGTCCGGCACAGATACGCAGTATTTT; CDR3aa: CASSISGSGTDTQYF
j_gene: TRBJ2-7; v_gene: TRBV13; d_gene: TRBD2; abundance: once; CDR3nt: TGTGCCAGCAGCCTCTCGCGGGAGCTCTCCTACGAGCAGTACTTC; CDR3aa: CASSLSRELSYEQYF
j_gene: TRBJ1-1; v_gene: TRBV18; d_gene: TRBD1; abundance: -; CDR3nt: TGTGCCAGCTCCTTAGACAGGGTCACTGAAGCTTTCTTT; CDR3aa: CASSLDRVTEAFF
j_gene: TRBJ2-7; v_gene: TRBV11-2; d_gene: TRBD2; abundance: -; CDR3nt: TGTGCCAGCAGGTCAAAACGGGGGGGCCGGAACGAGCAGTACTTC; CDR3aa: CASRSKRGGRNEQYF
j_gene: TRBJ1-3; v_gene: TRBV7-2; d_gene: -; abundance: -; CDR3nt: TGTGCCAGCAGCCAGGGAAACACCATATATTTT; CDR3aa: CASSQGNTIYF
j_gene: TRBJ2-3; v_gene: TRBV4-2; d_gene: -; abundance: -; CDR3nt: TGTGCCAGCAGCCAAGCCCTGGGGGACACTTCTTTTGAGCAGTATTTT; CDR3aa: CASSQALGDTSFEQYF
j_gene: TRBJ2-7; v_gene: TRBV27; d_gene: -; abundance: -; CDR3nt: TGTGCCAGCACCGCAGGATACGAGCAGTACTTC; CDR3aa: CASTAGYEQYF
j_gene: TRBJ1-2; v_gene: TRBV27; d_gene: TRBD1; abundance: -; CDR3nt: TGTGCCAGCAGTTTATGGGTCGGGGGACAGGGCTACACCTTC; CDR3aa: CASSLWVGGQGYTF
j_gene: TRBJ2-4; v_gene: TRBV2; d_gene: TRBD1; abundance: once; CDR3nt: TGTGCCAGCAGAAAGGACAGGGGGGACATTCAGTACTTC; CDR3aa: CASRKDRGDIQYF
j_gene: TRBJ2-5; v_gene: TRBV7-2; d_gene: TRBD1; abundance: -; CDR3nt: TGTGCCAGCAGCGTGGACAGGGGGCACCAAGAGACCCAGTACTTC; CDR3aa: CASSVDRGHQETQYF
j_gene: TRBJ2-3; v_gene: TRBV29-1; d_gene: -; abundance: -; CDR3nt: TGCAGCGTTGACTTCAGGGGTTCAGATACGCAGTATTTT; CDR3aa: CSVDFRGSDTQYF
j_gene: TRBJ1-1; v_gene: TRBV12-3/TRBV12-4; d_gene: -; abundance: -; CDR3nt: TGTGCCAGCAGAAGAGTTAGGAACACTGAAGCTTTCTTT; CDR3aa: CASRRVRNTEAFF
j_gene: TRBJ1-5; v_gene: TRBV12-3/TRBV12-4; d_gene: TRBD1; abundance: -; CDR3nt: TGTGCCAGCAGTGACAGGGGGGAACAGCCCCAGCATTTT; CDR3aa: CASSDRGEQPQHF
j_gene: TRBJ2-4; v_gene: TRBV23-1; d_gene: -; abundance: once; CDR3nt: TGCGCGACAGCTTTGACCAAAAACATTCAGTACTTC; CDR3aa: CATALTKNIQYF
j_gene: TRBJ1-2; v_gene: TRBV5-1; d_gene: -; abundance: -; CDR3nt: TGCGCCAGCTCATCGAGGGACATCAAGTTTGGCTACACCTTC; CDR3aa: CASSSRDIKFGYTF
j_gene: TRBJ1-4; v_gene: TRBV5-4; d_gene: TRBD1; abundance: -; CDR3nt: TGTGCCAGCAGCTTGGCGTCGACAGGGGCCGAAAAACTGTTTTTT; CDR3aa: CASSLASTGAEKLFF
j_gene: TRBJ1-1; v_gene: TRBV30; d_gene: -; abundance: -; CDR3nt: TGTGCCTTCGACAGGACGAACACTGAAGCTTTCTTT; CDR3aa: CAFDRTNTEAFF
j_gene: TRBJ1-1; v_gene: TRBV29-1; d_gene: -; abundance: once; CDR3nt: TGCAGCGTGAGGGTCGGGGGAGGCACTGAAGCTTTCTTT; CDR3aa: CSVRVGGGTEAFF
j_gene: TRBJ1-2; v_gene: TRBV2; d_gene: TRBD1; abundance: -; CDR3nt: TGTGCCAGCAGTGGTGGGACAGGGGTATCCTATGGCTACACCTTC; CDR3aa: CASSGGTGVSYGYTF
j_gene: TRBJ2-3; v_gene: TRBV4-1; d_gene: -; abundance: -; CDR3nt: TGCGCCAGCAGCCACCCGGACTTAGGTACGCAGTATTTT; CDR3aa: CASSHPDLGTQYF
j_gene: TRBJ1-5; v_gene: TRBV6-6; d_gene: -; abundance: -; CDR3nt: TGTGCCAGCCGCCTTGATAGCGGTCAGCCCCAGCATTTT; CDR3aa: CASRLDSGQPQHF
j_gene: TRBJ2-7; v_gene: TRBV5-6; d_gene: TRBD1; abundance: -; CDR3nt: TGTGCCAGCAGCCCGAGGGCAGGGGGCGCTTACTACGAGCAGTACTTC; CDR3aa: CASSPRAGGAYYEQYF
j_gene: TRBJ2-5; v_gene: TRBV5-1; d_gene: TRBD1; abundance: -; CDR3nt: TGCGCCAGCAGTCCAGGACAGGGAGGAGAGACCCAGTACTTC; CDR3aa: CASSPGQGGETQYF
j_gene: TRBJ1-1; v_gene: TRBV6-2/TRBV6-3; d_gene: TRBD1; abundance: -; CDR3nt: TGTGCCAGCAGTTTCACCACCGGGACAGTGAACACTGAAGCTTTCTTT; CDR3aa: CASSFTTGTVNTEAFF
j_gene: TRBJ2-3; v_gene: TRBV6-5; d_gene: TRBD2; abundance: -; CDR3nt: TGTGCCAGCACTGCACCCGGGGGGGCAGATACGCAGTATTTT; CDR3aa: CASTAPGGADTQYF
j_gene: TRBJ2-3; v_gene: TRBV6-1; d_gene: -; abundance: -; CDR3nt: TGTGCCAGCAGTGAAGCCCCGAGCCCGGCAGATACGCAGTATTTT; CDR3aa: CASSEAPSPADTQYF
j_gene: TRBJ1-1; v_gene: TRBV19; d_gene: -; abundance: -; CDR3nt: TGTGCCAGTAACGAACAGGGATTTGGTACTGAAGCTTTCTTT; CDR3aa: CASNEQGFGTEAFF
j_gene: TRBJ2-7; v_gene: TRBV6-2/TRBV6-3; d_gene: -; abundance: few; CDR3nt: TGTGCCAGCAGTTCTCGGGGGTTCTACGAGCAGTACTTC; CDR3aa: CASSSRGFYEQYF
j_gene: TRBJ1-1; v_gene: TRBV27; d_gene: TRBD1; abundance: few; CDR3nt: TGTGCCAGCAGGACAGGGGCGGCTTTCTTT; CDR3aa: CASRTGAAFF
j_gene: TRBJ2-3; v_gene: TRBV9; d_gene: TRBD1; abundance: -; CDR3nt: TGTGCCAGCAGCGCCAGACAGGGGGAAACAGATACGCAGTATTTT; CDR3aa: CASSARQGETDTQYF
j_gene: TRBJ2-3; v_gene: TRBV7-3; d_gene: -; abundance: -; CDR3nt: TGTGCCAGCAGTATAACTAGGGACACAGATACGCAGTATTTT; CDR3aa: CASSITRDTDTQYF